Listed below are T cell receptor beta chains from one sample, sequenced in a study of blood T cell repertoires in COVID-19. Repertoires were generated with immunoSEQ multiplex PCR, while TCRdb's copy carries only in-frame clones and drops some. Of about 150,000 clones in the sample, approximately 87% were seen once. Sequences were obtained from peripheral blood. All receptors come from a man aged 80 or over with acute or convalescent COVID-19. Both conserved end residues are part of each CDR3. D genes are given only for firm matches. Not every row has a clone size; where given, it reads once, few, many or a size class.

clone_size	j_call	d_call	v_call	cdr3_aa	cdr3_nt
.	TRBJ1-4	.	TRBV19	CASSIPGPGGKLFF	TGTGCCAGTAGTATCCCGGGACCCGGGGGAAAACTGTTTTTT
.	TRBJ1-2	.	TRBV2	CASSEGGLNYGYTF	TGTGCCAGCAGTGAAGGGGGCCTTAACTATGGCTACACCTTC
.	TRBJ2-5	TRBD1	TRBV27	CASGTGVEETQYF	TGTGCCAGCGGGACAGGGGTTGAAGAGACCCAGTACTTC
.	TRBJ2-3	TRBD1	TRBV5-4	CASSRDRAADTQYF	TGTGCCAGCAGCCGAGACAGGGCAGCAGATACGCAGTATTTT
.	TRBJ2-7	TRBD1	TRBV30	CAWKPTGQANDEQYF	TGTGCCTGGAAGCCGACGGGACAGGCAAATGACGAGCAGTACTTC
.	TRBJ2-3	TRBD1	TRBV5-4	CASSLAVNRGYADTQYF	TGTGCCAGCAGCTTGGCCGTTAACAGGGGTTACGCAGATACGCAGTATTTT
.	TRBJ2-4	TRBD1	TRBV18	CASSPPGQGKGNIQYF	TGTGCCAGCTCACCACCGGGACAGGGGAAGGGTAACATTCAGTACTTC
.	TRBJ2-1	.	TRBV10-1	CASSESLGAYNEQFF	TGCGCCAGCAGTGAGTCCTTAGGAGCCTACAATGAGCAGTTCTTC
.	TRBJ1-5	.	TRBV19	CASSPGGGLNQPQHF	TGTGCCAGTAGCCCCGGCGGGGGCTTAAATCAGCCCCAGCATTTT
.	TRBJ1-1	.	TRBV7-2	CASRLTGVTEAFF	TGTGCCAGCAGACTGACAGGTGTCACTGAAGCTTTCTTT
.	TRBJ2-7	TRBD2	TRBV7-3	CASSFSRESEQYF	TGTGCCAGCAGCTTCTCGCGGGAGAGTGAGCAGTACTTC
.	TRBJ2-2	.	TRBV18	CASSPQGTANTGELFF	TGTGCCAGCTCCCCACAGGGGACTGCGAACACCGGGGAGCTGTTTTTT
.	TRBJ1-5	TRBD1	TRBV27	CASSLTGGLTSNQPQHF	TGTGCCAGCAGTTTGACAGGGGGCCTAACTAGCAATCAGCCCCAGCATTTT
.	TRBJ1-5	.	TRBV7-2	CASSLFARGDQPQHF	TGTGCCAGCAGCTTATTCGCCAGAGGTGATCAGCCCCAGCATTTT
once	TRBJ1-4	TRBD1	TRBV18	CASTDRERTNEKLFF	TGTGCCAGCACGGACAGGGAAAGGACTAATGAAAAACTGTTTTTT
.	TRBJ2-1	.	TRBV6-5	CASREFLGTDEQFF	TGTGCCAGCAGGGAGTTTCTGGGTACCGATGAGCAGTTCTTC
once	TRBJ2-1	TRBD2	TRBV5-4	CASSLGGSSYNEQFF	TGTGCCAGCAGCTTGGGCGGGAGCTCCTACAATGAGCAGTTCTTC
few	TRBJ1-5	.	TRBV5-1	CASSLAPGYQPQHF	TGCGCCAGCAGCTTGGCCCCAGGGTATCAGCCCCAGCATTTT
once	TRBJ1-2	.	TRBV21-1	CASSSRGVGGGAYGYTF	.
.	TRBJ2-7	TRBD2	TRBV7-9	CASREAGGPIYEQYF	TGTGCCAGCCGTGAGGCGGGAGGGCCGATTTACGAGCAGTACTTC
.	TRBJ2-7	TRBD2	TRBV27	CASRLAGVAYEQYF	TGTGCCAGCAGACTAGCGGGAGTTGCCTACGAGCAGTACTTC
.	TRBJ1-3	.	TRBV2	CASSEQGTIYF	TGTGCCAGCAGTGAGCAGGGCACCATATATTTT
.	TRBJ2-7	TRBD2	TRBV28	CASSLPSGGLFVEQYF	TGTGCCAGCAGCCTGCCTAGCGGGGGCCTCTTTGTAGAGCAGTACTTC